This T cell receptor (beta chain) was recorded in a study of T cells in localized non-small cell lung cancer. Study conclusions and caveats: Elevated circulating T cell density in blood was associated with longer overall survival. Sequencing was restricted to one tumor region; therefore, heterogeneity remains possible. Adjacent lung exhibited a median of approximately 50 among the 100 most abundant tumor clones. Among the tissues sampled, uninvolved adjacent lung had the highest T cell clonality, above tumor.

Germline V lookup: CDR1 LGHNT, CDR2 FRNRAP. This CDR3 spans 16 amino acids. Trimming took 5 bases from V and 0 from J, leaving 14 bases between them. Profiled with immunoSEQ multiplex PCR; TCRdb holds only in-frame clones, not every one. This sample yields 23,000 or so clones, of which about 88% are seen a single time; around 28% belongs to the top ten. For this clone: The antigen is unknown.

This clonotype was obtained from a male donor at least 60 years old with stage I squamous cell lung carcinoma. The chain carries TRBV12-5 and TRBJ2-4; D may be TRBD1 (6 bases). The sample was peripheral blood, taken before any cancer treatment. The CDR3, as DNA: TGTGCTAGTGGTAACACAGGGATGATAGCCAAAAACATTCAGTACTTC. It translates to CASGNTGMIAKNIQYF.